The 10 T cell receptor beta chains below come from one sample, sequenced in a study of shared T cell receptors in the human thymus. Produced via immunoSEQ multiplex PCR; TCRdb's table is partial and in-frame only. The sample contains roughly 560,000 clones, 70% to 80% of which appear only once. Another study also made use of these data, one on human thymus T cells.

The sample was thymocytes. Source of these receptors: a boy under three years old with a congenital heart defect.

The rearrangement links TRBV5-1 to TRBJ2-7; TRBD1 aligns across 8 bases. Losses at the gene ends were 0 bases for V and 3 bases for J; bases not matched to a gene: 14. The CDR3 loop spans 18 amino acids. Germline V gives CDR1 SGHRS, CDR2 YFSETQ. The CDR3 region has the DNA TGCGCCAGCAGCTTGGCTTCGTGGAGGGACAGGCCGCACTACGAGCAGTACTTC. Amino acids: CASSLASWRDRPHYEQYF.

This chain joins TRBV5-6 and TRBJ2-3; no clear D. There are 13 residues in the CDR3. Deletions cut 1 base from V and 8 bases from J, with 11 bases between. Germline-derived CDR1 and CDR2 are SGHDT and YYEEEE. CDR3 sequence reads: CASSLPPPGTQYF. The CDR3 nucleotides read TGTGCCAGCAGCTTGCCCCCCCCAGGTACGCAGTATTTT.

The chain has TRBV6-5 and TRBJ1-4; D not resolved. Between the trimmed V and J ends, which lost 7 bases and 0 bases, there was a span of 9 bases. Germline loops: CDR1 MNHEY, CDR2 SVGAGI. This CDR3 comprises 14 residues. The DNA of the CDR3 is TGTGCCAGCACTGGCAGCGCAACTAATGAAAAACTGTTTTTT. Its translation: CASTGSATNEKLFF.

The gene calls are TRBV15 and TRBJ2-4, with TRBD1 matching 7 bases. The junction had 8 bases not matched to a gene; V was cut back by 4 bases and J by 5 bases. This CDR3 is 15 amino acids long. Germline-derived CDR1 and CDR2 are LNHNV and YYDKDF (reference sequence). This CDR3 is CATSTGTAPQNIQYF. The CDR3 DNA is TGTGCCACCAGCACCGGGACAGCCCCTCAAAACATTCAGTACTTC.

The gene calls are TRBV7-6 and TRBJ2-2; 10 nucleotides align to TRBD2. This CDR3 region has 16 residues. V lost 4 bases to trimming and J lost 7 bases; unmatched junction nucleotides: 9. Germline-derived CDR1 and CDR2 are SGHVS and FNYEAQ. The CDR3, as DNA: TGTGCCAGCAGCTCGGAGCGGGAGGGCCGGATCGGGGAGCTGTTTTTT. It translates to CASSSEREGRIGELFF.

The rearrangement links TRBV13 to TRBJ1-1; maybe TRBD1 (5 bases). Germline V gene lookup returns CDR1 PRHDT and CDR2 FYEKMQ (reference sequence). This CDR3 spans 15 amino acids. Trimming stripped 4 bases from V and 6 bases from J, with 18 bases between. The CDR3 nucleotides are TGTGCCAGCAGCTCCCTGGTAGTAGGGGAGGCTGAAGCTTTCTTT. Its translation is CASSSLVVGEAEAFF.

J is TRBJ1-3 and V is TRBV19; D perhaps matches TRBD1 (6 bases). In germline, CDR1 is LNHDA, CDR2 SQIVND (reference sequence). Trimming removed 7 bases at V and 4 bases at J, with 14 bases between. CDR3 length: 14 amino acids. CDR3 sequence: CASMVRGGGNTIYF. In DNA, the CDR3 is TGTGCCAGTATGGTCAGGGGTGGAGGAAACACCATATATTTT.

This clone was detected once. The chain carries TRBV2 and TRBJ2-7; TRBD1 matches 8 bases. The CDR3 is 15 amino acids. In germline, CDR1 is SNHLY, CDR2 FYNNEI. V lost 4 bases and J lost 0; bases outside the gene matches: 5. CDR3 amino acids: CASSARDRISYEQYF. In nucleotides, the CDR3 is TGTGCCAGCAGTGCCCGGGACAGGATCTCCTACGAGCAGTACTTC.

In this sample, this clone turned up once. V and J are TRBV28 and TRBJ2-3; the D gene is possibly TRBD2 (5 bases). The V end was cut by 9 bases, the J end by 0 bases, with 16 bases between. This CDR3 contains 15 residues. CDR1 and CDR2 from the germline V gene are MDHEN and SYDVKM. The CDR3 here is CARESGDLSTDTQYF. CDR3 sequence (DNA): TGTGCCAGGGAAAGCGGCGACCTAAGCACAGATACGCAGTATTTT.

This sequence joins TRBV29-1 and TRBJ2-3, with 9 bases lining up with TRBD2. The J segment lost 0 bases and the V segment lost 3 bases, leaving 10 bases of the junction unmatched. CDR1 and CDR2 (germline): SQVTM, ANQGSEA. The CDR3 sequence is 17 residues long. The CDR3 here is CSVERAGGLPSTDTQYF. The CDR3 DNA follows: TGCAGCGTTGAGCGGGCGGGAGGGCTCCCTAGCACAGATACGCAGTATTTT.